What follows describes a single TCR beta chain. This sample was taken from a study of blood T cell repertoires in COVID-19. Study information: Spain, Italy and the United States supplied samples that represented acute and convalescent COVID-19. In each case, the material was cDNA or gDNA derived from T cells, B-cell-depleted T cells, or PBMCs.

The CDR3 runs 13 residues. The V segment lost 5 bases and the J segment 6 bases; nucleotides outside the gene matches: 7. CDR1 SGHRS and CDR2 YFSETQ come from the germline V gene. Per the study methods: Using reference gene primer amplification, nucleated cell counts were estimated. Repertoires were generated with immunoSEQ multiplex PCR, while TCRdb's copy carries only in-frame clones and drops some. V and J calls and clone size are those listed in that table; D and trimming were worked out from the DNA. The top ten hold more than 0.25% of the sample, which has about 670,000 clones, 75% to 90% seen once.

The chain couples TRBV5-1 to TRBJ1-2; 7 nucleotides agree with TRBD1. The sequenced sample was peripheral blood. The clonotype was recovered from a woman in her late teens or twenties with acute or convalescent COVID-19. CDR3 nucleotide sequence: TGCGCCAGCAGTTCCGACAGGGTGCATGGCTACACCTTC. Residues: CASSSDRVHGYTF.